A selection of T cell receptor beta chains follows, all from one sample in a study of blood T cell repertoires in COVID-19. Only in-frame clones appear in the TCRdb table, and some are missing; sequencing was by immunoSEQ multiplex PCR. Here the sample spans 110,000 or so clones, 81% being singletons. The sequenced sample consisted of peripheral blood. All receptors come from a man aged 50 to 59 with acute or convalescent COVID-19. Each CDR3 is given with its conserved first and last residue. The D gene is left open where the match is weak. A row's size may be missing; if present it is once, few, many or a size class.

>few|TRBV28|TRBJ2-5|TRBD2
CASSLWTSGVQETQYF
TGTGCCAGCAGTTTGTGGACTAGCGGGGTTCAAGAGACCCAGTACTTC
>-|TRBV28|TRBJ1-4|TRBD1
CASRVTGARVEKLFF
TGTGCCAGCAGGGTGACAGGGGCCCGGGTGGAAAAACTGTTTTTT
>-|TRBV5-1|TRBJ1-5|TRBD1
CASSLGTGTDNQPQHF
TGCGCCAGCAGCTTGGGGACAGGGACCGACAATCAGCCCCAGCATTTT
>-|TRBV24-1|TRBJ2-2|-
CATEGQGYTGELFF
TGTGCCACCGAGGGGCAGGGGTACACCGGGGAGCTGTTTTTT
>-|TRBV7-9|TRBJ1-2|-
CASSLGPDGYTF
TGTGCCAGCAGCTTAGGCCCAGATGGCTACACCTTC
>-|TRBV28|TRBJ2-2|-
CASRPGGSGELFF
TGTGCCAGCAGACCCGGGGGAAGCGGGGAGCTGTTTTTT
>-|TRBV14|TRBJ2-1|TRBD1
CASSRWRTGGYNEQFF
TGTGCCAGCAGCCGGTGGAGGACAGGGGGGTACAATGAGCAGTTCTTC
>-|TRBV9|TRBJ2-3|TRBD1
CASSLGAGTGVTDTQYF
TGTGCCAGCAGCCTTGGGGCCGGGACAGGGGTGACAGATACGCAGTATTTT
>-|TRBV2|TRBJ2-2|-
CASVGGRQTGELFF
TGTGCCAGCGTGGGGGGGCGGCAGACCGGGGAGCTGTTTTTT
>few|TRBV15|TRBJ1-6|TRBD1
CATSNRGENSPLHF
TGTGCCACCAGCAACAGGGGGGAGAATTCACCCCTCCACTTT
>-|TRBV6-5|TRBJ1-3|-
CASTRDNSGNTIYF
TGTGCCAGCACCCGGGACAACTCTGGAAACACCATATATTTT
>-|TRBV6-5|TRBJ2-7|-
CASSYSVDRDYEQYF
TGTGCCAGCAGTTACTCGGTTGACAGAGACTACGAGCAGTACTTC
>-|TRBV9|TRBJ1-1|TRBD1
CASSVEDRSLTEAFF
TGTGCCAGCAGCGTAGAGGACAGGAGCCTCACTGAAGCTTTCTTT
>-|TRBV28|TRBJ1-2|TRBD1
CASSFLPGQGNYGYTF
TGTGCCAGCAGTTTTCTCCCGGGACAGGGTAACTATGGCTACACCTTC
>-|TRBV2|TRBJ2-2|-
CASSLLRDFSNTGELFF
TGTGCCAGCAGCCTACTCCGGGACTTCTCTAACACCGGGGAGCTGTTTTTT